This T cell receptor beta chain appears in the sequencing data of a study of shared clonotypes between healthy human individuals. Notes on the study in general: Among donors, the sharing of clonotypes was expected to be influenced by sequencing depth.

As to this clone: Its antigen is not identified.

Assay: immunoSEQ multiplex PCR; the TCRdb copy retains only in-frame clones and omits some. The data hold around 430,000 clones, with more than 75% observed a single time. Germline assignment: CDR1 MNHNY and CDR2 SVGAGI (reference sequence). V was cut by 4 bases and J by 1 base, with 7 bases left in between. CDR3 size: 14 residues. This clonotype was sampled from a woman aged 40 to 55 in good health. Some clones in this sample may be carry-over from other donors' samples. Sequencing was performed on PBMCs. The rearrangement links TRBV6-6 to TRBJ2-2; tentative D call: TRBD1 (6 bases). The CDR3 DNA is TGTGCCAGCAGTTCGGACAGGAACACCGGGGAGCTGTTTTTT. This codes for CASSSDRNTGELFF.